Presented here are 2 T cell receptor beta chains from one specimen sequenced in a study of CD8+ T cells in alopecia areata. Extracted RNA was reverse transcribed, and the resulting cDNA served as sequencing template. Repertoires were generated with immunoSEQ multiplex PCR, while TCRdb's copy carries only in-frame clones and drops some. The data show roughly 150,000 clones, about 54% seen once. The material sequenced was CD4+ T cells sorted from blood. Source of these receptors: a human donor in good health.

This clone was seen just once. The chain has TRBV25-1 and TRBJ2-5; maybe TRBD2 (5 bases). Trimming cost V 1 base and J 4 bases, with 16 bases left between them. CDR1 is MGHDK and CDR2 is SYGVNS in the germline V gene. CDR3 size: 16 residues. CDR3 loop: CASSEWSLADRETQYF. The CDR3 nucleotides read TGTGCCAGCAGTGAATGGAGCCTAGCAGATAGAGAGACCCAGTACTTC.

The V gene is TRBV7-9, the J gene TRBJ2-5; D unclear. The V end was cut by 2 bases, the J end by 4 bases, with 17 bases between. From germline, CDR1 is SEHNR and CDR2 FQNEAQ (reference sequence). This CDR3 is 16 amino acids long. The CDR3 region is CASSLTGLAARETQYF. The CDR3 DNA follows: TGTGCCAGCAGCTTAACCGGGCTTGCTGCCAGAGAGACCCAGTACTTC.